The source of this T cell receptor (beta chain) is a study of blood T cell repertoires in COVID-19. Germline values: CDR1 MDHEN, CDR2 SYDVKM. V lost 4 bases to trimming and J lost 2 bases; unmatched junction nucleotides: 7. This CDR3 has 15 amino acids. The data were produced by immunoSEQ multiplex PCR, yet TCRdb's version contains in-frame clones alone and is incomplete. Of about 180,000 clones listed, 70% to 90% are singletons. Material: peripheral blood. The clonotype was recovered from a woman aged 30 to 39 with active or convalescent COVID-19. The chain couples TRBV28 to TRBJ1-2; TRBD1 agrees at 7 bases. The CDR3 nucleotides are TGTGCCAGCAGTTCTTTCGAGACAGGGAACTATGGCTACACCTTC. Translating gives CASSSFETGNYGYTF.